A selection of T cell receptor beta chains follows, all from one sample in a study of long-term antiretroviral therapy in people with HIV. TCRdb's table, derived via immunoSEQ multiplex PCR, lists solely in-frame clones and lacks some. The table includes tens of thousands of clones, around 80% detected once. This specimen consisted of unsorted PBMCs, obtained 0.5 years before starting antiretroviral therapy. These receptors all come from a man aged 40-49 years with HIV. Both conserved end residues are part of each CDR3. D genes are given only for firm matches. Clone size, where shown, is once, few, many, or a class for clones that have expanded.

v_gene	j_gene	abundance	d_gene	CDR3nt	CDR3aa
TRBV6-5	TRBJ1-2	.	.	TGTGCCACGCTTACGTGGCGGGCCCGAGGGGAAGGCTACACCTTC	CATLTWRARGEGYTF
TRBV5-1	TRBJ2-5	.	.	TGCGCCAGCAGCGAAGGGGAGACCCAGTACTTC	CASSEGETQYF
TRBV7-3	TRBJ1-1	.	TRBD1	TGTGCCAGCAGCGACAGGGGGGGGAACACTGAAGCTTTCTTT	CASSDRGGNTEAFF
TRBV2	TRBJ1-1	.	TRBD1	TGTGCCAGCCTTCAGGGGGTTGAAGCTTTCTTT	CASLQGVEAFF
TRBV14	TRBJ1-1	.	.	TGTGCCAGCAGCTCTAGGAGCAAAGCTTTCTTT	CASSSRSKAFF
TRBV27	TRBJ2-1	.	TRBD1	TGTGCCAGCAGTTACAGGGGGACCTCCTACAATGAGCAGTTCTTC	CASSYRGTSYNEQFF
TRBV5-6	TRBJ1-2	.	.	TGTGCCAGCAGCTCCCCCTCCTATGGCTACACCTTC	CASSSPSYGYTF
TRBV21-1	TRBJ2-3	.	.	TGTGCCAGCAGCAAAGTAGGGGGTATAAGTGCAGATACGCAGTATTTT	CASSKVGGISADTQYF
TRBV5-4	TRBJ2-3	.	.	TGTGCCAGCAGCTTGGTACCACGGGACTTTAGCACAGATACGCAGTATTTT	CASSLVPRDFSTDTQYF
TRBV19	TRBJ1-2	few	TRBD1	TGTGCCAGTACTGAGGGACAGAGATCCTATGGCTACACCTTC	CASTEGQRSYGYTF
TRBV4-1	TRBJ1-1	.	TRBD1	TGCGCCAGCAGCCAAGACCGGGACAGGGGGCGGCTCGGGAACACTGAAGCTTTCTTT	CASSQDRDRGRLGNTEAFF
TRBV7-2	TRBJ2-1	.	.	TGTGCCAGCAGCTTACGGCGGCAGGGTGGTCAGGTGCAGTTCTTC	CASSLRRQGGQVQFF
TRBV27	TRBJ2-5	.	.	TGTGCCAGCAGTTTAGGTCTGACGTACCAAGAGACCCAGTACTTC	CASSLGLTYQETQYF
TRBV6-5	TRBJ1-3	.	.	TGTGCCAGCAGCTCTGGGGCAGGGGGAAACACCATATATTTT	CASSSGAGGNTIYF
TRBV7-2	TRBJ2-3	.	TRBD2	TGTGCCAGCAGCGGCGGGGGGTCCACAGATACGCAGTATTTT	CASSGGGSTDTQYF
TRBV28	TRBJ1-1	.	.	TGTGCCAGCAGCCGTCCCCCGCGGGTAGGGAGGAACACTGAAGCTTTCTTT	CASSRPPRVGRNTEAFF
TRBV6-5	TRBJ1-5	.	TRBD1	TGTGCCAGCAGGCCGACAGGGACTAATCAGCCCCAGCATTTT	CASRPTGTNQPQHF
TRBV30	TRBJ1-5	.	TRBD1	TGTGCCTGGAGCCTTGGCGGAGGGGGCCCTAGCAATCAGCCCCAGCATTTT	CAWSLGGGGPSNQPQHF
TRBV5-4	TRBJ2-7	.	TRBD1	TGTGCCAGCAGCCCCGGACAGGGGAACTACGAGCAGTACTTC	CASSPGQGNYEQYF
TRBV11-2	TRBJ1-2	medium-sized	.	TGTGCCAGCAGCTCCGGAGAGACTACTTATGGCTACACCTTC	CASSSGETTYGYTF
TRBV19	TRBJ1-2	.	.	TGTGCCAGTAGTATGGGAGGATTCTATGGCTACACCTTC	CASSMGGFYGYTF
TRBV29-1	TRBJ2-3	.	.	TGCAGCGTTGAAGAGACTGGCCGTGGTACGCAGTATTTT	CSVEETGRGTQYF
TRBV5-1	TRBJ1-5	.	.	TGCGCCAGCAGCTTGGCCAGCAATCAGCCCCAGCATTTT	CASSLASNQPQHF
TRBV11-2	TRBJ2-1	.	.	TGTGCCAGCAGCTTAGATCCAGGGCGGCAGTTCTTC	CASSLDPGRQFF
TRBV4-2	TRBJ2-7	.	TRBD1	TGTGCCAGCAGCCGAGTGGGGGACAGGGGCCCAGGCGAGCAGTACTTC	CASSRVGDRGPGEQYF
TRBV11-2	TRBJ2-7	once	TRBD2	TGTGCCAGCAGCCTCTCCCCCGGGACTACCTACGAGCAGTACTTC	CASSLSPGTTYEQYF
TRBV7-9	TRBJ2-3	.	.	TGTGCCAGCAGCTTGGGGCGGTCAGATACGCAGTATTTT	CASSLGRSDTQYF
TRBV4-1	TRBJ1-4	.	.	TGCGCCAGCAGCCACGGACGAATGCCGGTAACTAATGAAAAACTGTTTTTT	CASSHGRMPVTNEKLFF
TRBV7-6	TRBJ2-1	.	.	TGTGCCAGCAGCCGTGGGGGTATCGGGCAGTTCTTC	CASSRGGIGQFF
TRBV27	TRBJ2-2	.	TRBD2	TGTGCCAGCAGTCCTCGGGGGGGCGGGGCCGGGGAGCTGTTTTTT	CASSPRGGGAGELFF
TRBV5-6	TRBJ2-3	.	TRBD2	TGTGCCAGCAGCCCCGGGACTAGTAGCACAGATACGCAGTATTTT	CASSPGTSSTDTQYF
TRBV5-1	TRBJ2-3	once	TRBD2	TGCGCCAGCAGCTTGCGGCGGGGGGCAGATACGCAGTATTTT	CASSLRRGADTQYF
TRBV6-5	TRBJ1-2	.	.	TGTGCCAGCAGTTATGTGGGAACCTTC	CASSYVGTF
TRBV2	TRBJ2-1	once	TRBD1	TGTGCCAGCAGTTTTTCCGGGACAGGGGAAAAGAATGAGCAGTTCTTC	CASSFSGTGEKNEQFF
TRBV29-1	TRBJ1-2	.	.	TGCAGCGTTGAGACACAAGACTATGGCTACACCTTC	CSVETQDYGYTF
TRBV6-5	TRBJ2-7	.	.	TGTGCCAGCACCTTGAGACTAGGGACCTACGAGCAGTACTTC	CASTLRLGTYEQYF
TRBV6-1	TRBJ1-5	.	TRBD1	TGTGCCAGCAGCACCCGACAGGGGGGTCAGCCCCAGCATTTT	CASSTRQGGQPQHF
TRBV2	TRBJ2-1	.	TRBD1	TGTGCCAGCAGGACTTTAGGGACAGTTGGCAATGAGCAGTTCTTC	CASRTLGTVGNEQFF
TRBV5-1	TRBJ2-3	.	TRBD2	TGCGCCAGCAGCTTGTTAGCGGGGGAAGATACGCAGTATTTT	CASSLLAGEDTQYF
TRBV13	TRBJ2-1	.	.	TGTGCCAGCAGCTCCGGTCCTAGGCCCAATGAGCAGTTCTTC	CASSSGPRPNEQFF
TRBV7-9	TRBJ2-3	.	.	TGTGCCAGCAGCTTAGGGCCAGATACGCAGTATTTT	CASSLGPDTQYF
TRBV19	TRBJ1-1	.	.	TGTGCCAGTAGTATCGGCGCGGAAGCTTTCTTT	CASSIGAEAFF
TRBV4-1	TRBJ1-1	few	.	TGCGCCAGCAGCCAAGATTCGGCGGCGACAAGGAAGAACACTGAAGCTTTCTTT	CASSQDSAATRKNTEAFF
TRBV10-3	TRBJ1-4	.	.	TGTGCCATCAGTGGGGAACAGGGATCGGTCGGTGAAAAACTGTTTTTT	CAISGEQGSVGEKLFF
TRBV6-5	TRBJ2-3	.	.	TGTGCCAGCAGTTACTCGATTGGGAGTACAGATACGCAGTATTTT	CASSYSIGSTDTQYF
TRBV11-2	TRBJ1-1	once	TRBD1	TGTGCCAGCAGCTTAGGCCCCGGGACAGGGAACACTGAAGCTTTCTTT	CASSLGPGTGNTEAFF
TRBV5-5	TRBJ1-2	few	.	TGTGCCAGCAGCTTCGGGGTGAACTATGGCTACACCTTC	CASSFGVNYGYTF
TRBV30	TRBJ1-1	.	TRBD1	TGTGCCTGGAGTGGAACAGGGGGCGCAGTTGAAGCTTTCTTT	CAWSGTGGAVEAFF